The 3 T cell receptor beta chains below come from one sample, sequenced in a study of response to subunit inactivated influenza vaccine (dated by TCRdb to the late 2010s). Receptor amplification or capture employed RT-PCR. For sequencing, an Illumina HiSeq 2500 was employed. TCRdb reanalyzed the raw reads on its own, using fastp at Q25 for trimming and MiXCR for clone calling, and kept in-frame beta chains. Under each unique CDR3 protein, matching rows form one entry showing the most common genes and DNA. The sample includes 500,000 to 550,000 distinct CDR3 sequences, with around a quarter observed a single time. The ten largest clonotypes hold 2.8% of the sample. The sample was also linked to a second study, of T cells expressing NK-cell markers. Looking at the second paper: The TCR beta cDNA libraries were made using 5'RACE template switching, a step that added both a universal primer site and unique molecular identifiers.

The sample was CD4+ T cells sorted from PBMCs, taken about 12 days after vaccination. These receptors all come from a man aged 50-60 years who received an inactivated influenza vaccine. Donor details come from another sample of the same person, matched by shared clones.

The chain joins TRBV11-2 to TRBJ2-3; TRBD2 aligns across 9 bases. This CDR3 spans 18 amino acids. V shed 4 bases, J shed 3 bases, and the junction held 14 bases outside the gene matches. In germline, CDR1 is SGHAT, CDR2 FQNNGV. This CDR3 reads CASSSQPGGRAITDTQYF. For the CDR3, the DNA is TGTGCCAGCAGCTCACAACCAGGCGGGAGGGCCATAACAGATACGCAGTATTTT. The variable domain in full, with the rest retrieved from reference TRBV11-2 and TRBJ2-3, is EAGVAQSPRYKIIEKRQSVAFWCNPISGHATLYWYQQILGQGPKLLIQFQNNGVVDDSQLPKDRFSAERLKGVDSTLKIQPAKLEDSAVYLCASSSQPGGRAITDTQYFGPGTRLTVL.

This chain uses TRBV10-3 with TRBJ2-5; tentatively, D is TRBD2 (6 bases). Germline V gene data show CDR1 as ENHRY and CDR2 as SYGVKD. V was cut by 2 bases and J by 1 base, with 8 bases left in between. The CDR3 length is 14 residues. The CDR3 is CAISENGGQETQYF. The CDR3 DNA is TGTGCCATCAGTGAGAACGGGGGCCAAGAGACCCAGTACTTC.

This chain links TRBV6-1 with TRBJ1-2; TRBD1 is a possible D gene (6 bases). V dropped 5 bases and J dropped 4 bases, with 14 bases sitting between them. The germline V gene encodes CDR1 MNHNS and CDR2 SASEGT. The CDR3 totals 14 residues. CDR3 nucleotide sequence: TGTGCCAGCAGTCGCCTCGACAGGACCTATGGCTACACCTTC. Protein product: CASSRLDRTYGYTF.